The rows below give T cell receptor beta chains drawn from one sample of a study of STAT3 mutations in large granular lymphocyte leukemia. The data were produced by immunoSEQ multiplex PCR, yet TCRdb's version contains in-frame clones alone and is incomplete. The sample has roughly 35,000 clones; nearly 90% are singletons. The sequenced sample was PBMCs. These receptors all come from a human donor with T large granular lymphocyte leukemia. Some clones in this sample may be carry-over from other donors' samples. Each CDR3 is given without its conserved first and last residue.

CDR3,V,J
ASSPEAESGPQH,TRBV7-9,TRBJ1-5
ASSEPEVAGNTIY,TRBV10-2,TRBJ1-3
SATPQETQY,TRBV20-1,TRBJ2-5
ASSIDRGNSNQPQH,TRBV28,TRBJ1-5
SVAGVEKLF,TRBV20-1,TRBJ1-4
ASSLDGETQY,TRBV28,TRBJ2-5
ASSPQGSGTEAF,TRBV18,TRBJ1-1
ASSFPGEDTQY,TRBV5-1,TRBJ2-3
ASSLSGTGLLNYGYT,TRBV27,TRBJ1-2
ASSYSIPSPLH,TRBV6-5,TRBJ1-6
ASSPQGINYGYT,TRBV27,TRBJ1-2
ASSLGASNQPQH,TRBV7-9,TRBJ1-5
ASSATRGLTYNSPLH,TRBV25-1,TRBJ1-6
ASSHPSWTGDTGTNEKLF,TRBV5-8,TRBJ1-4
ASSLRGDLTDTQY,TRBV5-1,TRBJ2-3
ASSYAQGEAF,TRBV18,TRBJ1-1
ASSQAPGTGTDGYT,TRBV4-1,TRBJ1-2
ASSRPGAHNEQF,TRBV27,TRBJ2-1
ASSPKLGYGYT,TRBV18,TRBJ1-2
ASSLYVLGGYT,TRBV5-5,TRBJ1-2
ASSYQGQMKPQH,TRBV6-6,TRBJ1-5
ASRKQGATQY,TRBV19,TRBJ2-3
ASTETGNPHGYT,TRBV11-2,TRBJ1-2
ASSLMGAAEAF,TRBV7-2,TRBJ1-1
ASGLGTTDTQY,TRBV12-5,TRBJ2-3
ASSWSPGTGAKETQY,TRBV5-4,TRBJ2-5
AISRDTPTDTQY,TRBV10-3,TRBJ2-3
ASSLRGDTEAF,TRBV5-1,TRBJ1-1
ALTANYGYT,TRBV30,TRBJ1-2
ASSRGQGNNSPLH,TRBV5-1,TRBJ1-6
ASSDRDRSYEQY,TRBV7-9,TRBJ2-7
ASSVSDRPYEQY,TRBV9,TRBJ2-7
ASKTNTEAF,TRBV6-6,TRBJ1-1
ASSESGGAVDTQY,TRBV6-4,TRBJ2-3
AIRGNNSPLH,TRBV10-3,TRBJ1-6
ASSPTPNTEAF,TRBV18,TRBJ1-1
ASSKEASGGDRDGELF,TRBV21-1,TRBJ2-2